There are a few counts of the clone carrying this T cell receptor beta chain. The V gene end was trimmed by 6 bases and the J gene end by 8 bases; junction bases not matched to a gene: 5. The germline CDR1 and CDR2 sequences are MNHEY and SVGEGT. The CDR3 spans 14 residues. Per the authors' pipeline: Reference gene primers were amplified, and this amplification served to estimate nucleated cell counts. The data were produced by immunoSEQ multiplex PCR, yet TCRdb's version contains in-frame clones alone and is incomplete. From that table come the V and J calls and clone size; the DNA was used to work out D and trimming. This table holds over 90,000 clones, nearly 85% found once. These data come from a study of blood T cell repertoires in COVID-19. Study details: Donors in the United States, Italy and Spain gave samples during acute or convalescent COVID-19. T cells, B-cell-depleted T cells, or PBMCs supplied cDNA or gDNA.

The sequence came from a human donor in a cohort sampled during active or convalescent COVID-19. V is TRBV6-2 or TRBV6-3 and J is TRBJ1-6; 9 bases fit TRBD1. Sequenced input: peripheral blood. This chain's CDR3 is CASSLNRGHSPLHF. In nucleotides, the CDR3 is TGTGCCAGCAGCCTAAACAGGGGGCATTCACCCCTCCACTTT.